These T cell receptor beta chains were read from a single sample in a study of shared clonotypes between healthy human individuals. Sequencing was performed with immunoSEQ multiplex PCR; in TCRdb, only in-frame clones are kept and a portion is missing. The sample gives about 2 million clones, about 95% of which show up once; less than 1.5% is in the top ten. Sequencing input: naive CD8+ T cells sorted from blood. The receptors come from a man between 18 and 29 years old in good health. Each CDR3 is given with its conserved first and last residue. The D gene is left open where the match is weak. Clone size is given for some rows only: seen once, a few or many times, or a class if the clone is expanded.

few,TRBV27,TRBD2,TRBJ2-2,TGTGCCAGCAGTCCCAGCGGGGGGGGCAACGGGGAGCTGTTTTTT,CASSPSGGGNGELFF
-,TRBV5-1,TRBD2,TRBJ2-1,TGCGCCAGCACTGGGGGAGCGGGATTTGACAATGAGCAGTTCTTC,CASTGGAGFDNEQFF
-,TRBV4-1,-,TRBJ2-2,TGCGCCAGCAGCCAAGGGGCTCCCGGGGAGCTGTTTTTT,CASSQGAPGELFF
-,TRBV9,-,TRBJ2-3,TGTGCCAGCAGCGTAGCCGGGTTCACAGATACGCAGTATTTT,CASSVAGFTDTQYF
-,TRBV15,-,TRBJ2-7,TGTGCCACCAGCAGAGGCAAAGGGGCCTACGAGCAGTACTTC,CATSRGKGAYEQYF
-,TRBV2,-,TRBJ2-1,TGTGCCAGCAGTGAAGGTTTTCCCACCATCCCAAATGAGCAGTTCTTC,CASSEGFPTIPNEQFF
few,TRBV11-2,-,TRBJ2-1,TGTGCCAGCAGCTTAGGGCACAATGAGCAGTTCTTC,CASSLGHNEQFF
-,TRBV4-1,-,TRBJ1-5,TGCGCCAGCAGCCAAGAGGGTACAGGGAGCTATCAGCCCCAGCATTTT,CASSQEGTGSYQPQHF
-,TRBV2,-,TRBJ2-7,TGTGCCAGCAGTGAAGCGCTTCGCTTCTACGAGCAGTACTTC,CASSEALRFYEQYF
-,TRBV6-5,-,TRBJ1-1,TGTGCCAGCAGTTACTCGGCAGGGGCGTGGGGCACTGAAGCTTTCTTT,CASSYSAGAWGTEAFF
-,TRBV5-1,TRBD1,TRBJ2-7,TGCGCCAGCAGCTGGGGACAGTTTTACGAGCAGTACTTC,CASSWGQFYEQYF
-,TRBV7-7,-,TRBJ2-3,TGTGCTAGCAGCCCTATGGACGGTACGCAGTATTTT,CASSPMDGTQYF